Below, one T cell receptor (beta chain) is given with its context. The data were taken from a study of blood T cell repertoires in COVID-19. Authors' data handling: Amplified reference gene primers provided the basis for estimating nucleated cell counts. Data came from immunoSEQ multiplex PCR; TCRdb stores just in-frame clones and leaves some out. The DNA gave D and trimming, while V, J and clone size come from that table. The sample yields under 200,000 clones, roughly 82% seen once. The CDR3 is made up of 13 amino acids. Germline lookup yields CDR1 WNHNN and CDR2 SYGVQD (reference sequence). V was clipped by 9 bases and J by 4 bases, with 16 bases between them.

This rearrangement joins TRBV10-1 to TRBJ2-7, with D tentatively TRBD2 (6 bases). This TCR was recovered from a woman aged 55 to 70 with acute COVID-19. Sample: PBMCs or T cells enriched from blood (not recorded which). The CDR3 nucleotides are TGCGCCAGTGCCGGCGGGGCTCCGTACGAGCAGTACTTC. Protein product: CASAGGAPYEQYF.